This T cell receptor (beta chain) was identified in a study of blood T cells in healthy people across ages (dated by TCRdb to the mid-2010s). Concerning the study at large: In model experiments, roughly one uniquely barcoded TCR beta cDNA molecule per two T cells was captured by template switching. The study measured age-related changes in TCR beta repertoire diversity using deep sequencing normalized with unique cDNA molecular identifiers. The donors were divided into four age groups: young (average approximately 17 years), middle-aged (about 41), aged (roughly 66) and long-lived (about 80). To avoid experimental bias, donors of different ages were spread randomly across the sequencing lanes. For two donors (one aged 18 to 30 and one aged 80 or older), the study analyzed two additional independent replicas of 1 million unique cDNA reads from the same blood draw. Broad study findings and their caveats: Observed TCR beta diversity per million T cells fell roughly linearly with age, and a significant reduction was already apparent by age around 39. Estimates of total diversity from one million sequenced T cells were regarded as lower bounds and underestimates. Bulk unsorted PBMC profiling prevented conclusive comparison of naive and antigen-experienced compartments. Compared with the aged group, more naive CD4+ T cells, fewer expanded clones and increased TCR diversity were shown by the long-lived group, suggesting age selection. The percentage of naive T cells measured by flow cytometry correlated strongly with observed TCR beta diversity. Because donor CMV infection status was unknown, age-related changes in expanded clonotypes were potentially confounded.

The V end loses 7 bases and the J end loses 4 bases, and a stretch of 14 bases separates them. CDR1 MDHEN and CDR2 SYDVKM were looked up in the germline V gene. From its cysteine to its phenylalanine, the CDR3 spans 14 amino acids. CDR3 DNA is the only sequence kept; it has 42 bases, read in frame from the first base. Libraries were prepared through 5' RACE. Sequenced on an Illumina HiSeq 2500. A second PCR of about 7 to 12 cycles was performed with a sample-barcoded 5' primer and a J-beta primer mix. A unique molecular identifier was introduced onto each TCR beta cDNA molecule by a template-switch 5' adaptor carrying 12 random nucleotides. Each sample yielded at least 3 million CDR3-containing paired-end reads. First-strand cDNA synthesis was performed from all RNA using the Mint cDNA synthesis kit, with priming by a TRBC-specific oligonucleotide. Following uracil-DNA glycosylase treatment, a first 18-cycle PCR with universal primers M1SS and BC2_uni_R was performed on all cDNA. Concerning the study's data processing: Normalization of each sample was performed by random selection of 1 million high-quality reads, each carrying a distinct molecular identifier. Instead of being binned into consensus sequences, reads with shared molecular identifiers were discarded. MiTCR, set to a Q25 quality threshold and the strictest error-elimination algorithm, was used for CDR3 identification, clonotype clustering and error correction. Lower-bound total TCR beta diversity was estimated with a nonparametric unseen species model using Euler transformation. In-frame beta chains were kept once TCRdb had trimmed the public reads at Q25 with fastp and called clones with MiXCR. All rows with the same CDR3 protein become a single entry with the most common DNA and genes. TCRdb's processing, not the authors', yielded these V and J calls. This sample is represented by over 1.5 million distinct CDR3 sequences; less than 50% of them were singletons. The ten top clones hold less than 2.5% of the sample.

Donors were 39 systemically healthy Caucasian individuals from Russia aged about 6 to 100 years. Approximately 9.7 milliliters of peripheral blood were drawn from each donor into EDTA-treated Vacutainer tubes. Ficoll-Paque density-gradient centrifugation was used to isolate PBMCs, with at least 6.5 million per sample. Total RNA was extracted from PBMCs with Trizol reagent, with at least 5.5 micrograms obtained per sample. For every donor, an aliquot of PBMCs went through flow cytometry to measure the percentages of naive CD45RAhigh/CD27high T cells. Worth noting for this clonotype: Its antigen remains undetermined. The input lacks base qualities; no much larger clone sits a single base away.

The sequence is built from TRBV28 and TRBJ2-1, with a tentative D gene TRBD2 over 6 matching bases. Sequencing input: blood. The sequence was collected from a middle-aged woman in good health. The sequence in DNA is TGTGCCAGCACCTCTTGGGGGGAATACAATGAGCAGTTCTTC. This translates into CASTSWGEYNEQFF.